This TCR beta chain was captured in a study of T cells in tumors after PD-1 blockade. Overall study results and limits: Peripheral recruitment is suggested, as some novel exhausted tumor clones were in pre-treatment blood.

A word on this clone: Its antigen is as yet unknown.

CDR1 and CDR2 from the germline V gene are SGHTA and FQGNSA. CDR3 length: 15 residues. Between the trimmed V and J ends, which lost 1 base and 5 bases, there was a span of 12 bases. Only in-frame clones appear in the TCRdb table, and some are missing; sequencing was by immunoSEQ multiplex PCR. The table lists around 50,000 clones, 75% to 80% of them singletons. Template: tumor biopsy or peripheral blood genomic DNA, 616-6,004 ng per sample. The chain carries TRBV7-2 and TRBJ2-1; no firm D call. Sequences were derived from PBMCs, sampled before anti-PD-1 treatment. The receptor comes from a human donor with basal cell carcinoma. CDR3 coding DNA: TGTGCCAGCAGCTTAGTAGTTAGCCAGAACAATGAGCAGTTCTTC. Residues: CASSLVVSQNNEQFF.